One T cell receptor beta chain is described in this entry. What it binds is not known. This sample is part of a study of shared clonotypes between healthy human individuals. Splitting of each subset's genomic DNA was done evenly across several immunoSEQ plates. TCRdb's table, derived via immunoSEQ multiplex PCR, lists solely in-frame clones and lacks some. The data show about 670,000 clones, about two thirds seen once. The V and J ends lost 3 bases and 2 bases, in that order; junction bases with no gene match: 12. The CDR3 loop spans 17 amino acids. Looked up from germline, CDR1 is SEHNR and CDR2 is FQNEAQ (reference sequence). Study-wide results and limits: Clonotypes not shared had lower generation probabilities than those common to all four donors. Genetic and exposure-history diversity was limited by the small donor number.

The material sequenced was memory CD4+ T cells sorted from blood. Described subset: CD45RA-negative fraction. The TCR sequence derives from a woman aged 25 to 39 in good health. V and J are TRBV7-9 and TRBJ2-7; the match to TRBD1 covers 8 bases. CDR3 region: CASSFILGTGGTYEQYF. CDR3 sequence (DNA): TGTGCCAGCAGCTTTATTTTGGGTACAGGGGGGACCTACGAGCAGTACTTC.